This T cell receptor (beta chain) came from a study of blood T cell repertoires in COVID-19. Study overall: Whether acute or convalescent, the COVID-19 samples came from the United States, Italy and Spain. T cells, B-cell-depleted T cells, or PBMCs provided the cDNA or gDNA that served as material.

Assay: immunoSEQ multiplex PCR; the TCRdb copy retains only in-frame clones and omits some. This sample has 150,000 to 200,000 clones, with 84% found just once. The germline V gene encodes CDR1 MGHDK and CDR2 SYGVNS. The CDR3 contains 13 residues. V dropped 8 bases and J dropped 2; count of bases not matched to a gene: 4. Allocation to cohorts depended on clinical history reported by the participants. Before being deemed recovered, Cohort 3 donors had two negative PCRs, clearance, or symptom resolution. The TCR sequence derives from a man in his fifties who had recovered from COVID-19. Input material: PBMCs or T cells enriched from blood (not recorded which). The chain employs TRBV25-1 and TRBJ2-7; 9 bases align to TRBD1. The CDR3 spells CASARTGAYEQYF. In DNA, the CDR3 is TGTGCCAGCGCCAGGACAGGGGCCTACGAGCAGTACTTC.